This TCR beta chain was found in a study of shared clonotypes between healthy human individuals. Genomic DNA per cell subset filled all wells of several immunoSEQ plates. Profiling relied on immunoSEQ multiplex PCR, and the TCRdb table lists in-frame clones only, not all of them. The repertoire has some 1,900,000 clones, around 96% of them found once; the top ten carry 1.2%. Study findings and constraints: Shared clonotypes: about 4.6% naive CD4, roughly 4% naive CD8, around 2.4% memory CD4, 0.4% memory CD8.

Positively selected for CCR7, the CD45RO-negative cells used as naive CD8 cells excluded terminally differentiated effector memory CD45RA+ cells. The donors were adults (healthy and HIV-negative) with no recent acute infections or vaccinations. As regards this clone: Antigen specificity is unknown.

V was clipped by 5 bases and J by 0 bases; unmatched bases: 9. From germline, CDR1 is SGHNT and CDR2 YYREEE (reference sequence). The CDR3 consists of 16 residues. The sequenced sample was naive CD8+ T cells sorted from blood. The receptor's source is a young man in good health. The V call is TRBV5-4, the J call TRBJ2-3; 7 bases fit TRBD2. DNA for the CDR3: TGTGCCAGCAGTCTTTCTAGCGGATCTAGCACAGATACGCAGTATTTT. Encoded protein: CASSLSSGSSTDTQYF. The variable domain in full, with the rest retrieved from reference TRBV5-4 and TRBJ2-3, is ETGVTQSPTHLIKTRGQQVTLRCSSQSGHNTVSWYQQALGQGPQFIFQYYREEENGRGNFPPRFSGLQFPNYSSELNVNALELDDSALYLCASSLSSGSSTDTQYFGPGTRLTVL.